The present T cell receptor beta chain was sequenced within a study of OX40 agonist ivuxolimab in advanced cancers. Overall study context: Eligibility rules accepted prior anti-PD-1, anti-PD-L1 or anti-CTLA-4 therapy, and roughly 42% had some.

From germline, CDR1 is MNHEY and CDR2 SVGAGI. The CDR3 is made up of 15 amino acids. Trimming at V came to 6 bases and at J to 2 bases, leaving 8 bases not matched to a gene. Sampled blood was obtained at baseline, cycle 4 day 1, and cycle 7 day 1. The repertoire was sequenced with immunoSEQ multiplex PCR; TCRdb's copy has only in-frame clones and lacks some. This sample carries approximately 110,000 clones, just under 95% of them seen once, and the ten largest clones take 0.81%. The chain carries TRBV6-5 and TRBJ2-7, with TRBD1 matching over 9 bases. The receptor comes from an adult with an advanced solid tumor such as melanoma, head and neck, liver or kidney cancer. The sample was CD4+ or CD8+ T cells sorted from blood, taken in a trial of the OX40 agonist ivuxolimab. DNA for the CDR3: TGTGCCAGCAGGCCATCCGGGACAGGGCCCTACGAGCAGTACTTC. Residues: CASRPSGTGPYEQYF.